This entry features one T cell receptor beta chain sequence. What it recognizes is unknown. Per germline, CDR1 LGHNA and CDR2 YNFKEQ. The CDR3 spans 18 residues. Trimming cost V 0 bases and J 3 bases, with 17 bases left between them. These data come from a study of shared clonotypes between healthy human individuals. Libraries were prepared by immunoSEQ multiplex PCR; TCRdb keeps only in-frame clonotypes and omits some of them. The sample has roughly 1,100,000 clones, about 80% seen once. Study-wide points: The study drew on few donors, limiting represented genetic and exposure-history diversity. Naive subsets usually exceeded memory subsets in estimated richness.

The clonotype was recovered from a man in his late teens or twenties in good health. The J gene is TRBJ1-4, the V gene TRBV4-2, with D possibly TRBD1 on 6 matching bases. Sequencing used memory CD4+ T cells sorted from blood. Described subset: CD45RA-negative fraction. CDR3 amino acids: CASSQDLSGGAANEKLFF. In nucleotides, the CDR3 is TGTGCCAGCAGCCAAGATCTAAGTGGGGGCGCGGCTAATGAAAAACTGTTTTTT.